The clone carrying this T cell receptor (beta chain) showed up many times. The CDR3 runs to 12 residues. V gave up 0 bases and J gave up 4 bases, with 4 bases separating them. Germline loops: CDR1 GTSNPN, CDR2 SVGIG (reference sequence). The data stem from a study of T cells in Graves' hyperthyroidism and ophthalmopathy. TCR beta CDR3 sequences were amplified from RNA transcripts. The HTBI primer set was used in a first-round RT-PCR of the TCR CDR3. TCRdb reanalysed the multiplex PCR reads using MiXCR and keeps one entry per CDR3 protein. The sample carries approximately 590,000 distinct CDR3 sequences, 15% to 19% recorded once.

Sequenced input: blood. The TCR was taken from a woman aged 25-40 years with Graves' hyperthyroidism. The chain carries TRBV30 and TRBJ2-1; D gene unclear. The CDR3 DNA reads TGTGCCTGGAGTGTTTGGTACAATGAGCAGTTCTTC. As protein: CAWSVWYNEQFF.